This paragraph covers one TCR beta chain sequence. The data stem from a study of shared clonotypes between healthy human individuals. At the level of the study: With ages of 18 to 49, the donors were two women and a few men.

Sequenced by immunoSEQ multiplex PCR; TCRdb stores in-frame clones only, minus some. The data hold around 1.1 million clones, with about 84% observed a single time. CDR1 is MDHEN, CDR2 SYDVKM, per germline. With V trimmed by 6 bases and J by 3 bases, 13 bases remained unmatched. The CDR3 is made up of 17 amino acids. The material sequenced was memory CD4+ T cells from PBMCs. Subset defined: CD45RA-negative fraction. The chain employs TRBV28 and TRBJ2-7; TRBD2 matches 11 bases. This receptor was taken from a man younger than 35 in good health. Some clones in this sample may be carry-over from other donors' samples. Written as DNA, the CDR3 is TGTGCCAGCAGCCCTCCCCCTCGACTAGCGGGACGCTACGAGCAGTACTTC. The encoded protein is CASSPPPRLAGRYEQYF.